Included here is one T cell receptor (beta chain) sequence, with context. This CDR3 region has 15 residues. Germline CDR1 and CDR2: SQVTM and ANQGSEA. V was clipped by 7 bases and J by 9 bases; unmatched bases: 12. The repertoire was sequenced with immunoSEQ multiplex PCR; TCRdb's copy has only in-frame clones and lacks some. The top ten hold roughly 1.6% of the sample, which has some 99,000 clones, roughly 80% seen once. The entry originates in a study of OX40 agonist ivuxolimab in advanced cancers. Looking at the study overall: Patients achieving partial responses numbered three: one hepatocellular carcinoma case and two cutaneous melanoma cases.

The starting material was CD4+ or CD8+ T cells sorted from blood, obtained in a trial of the OX40 agonist ivuxolimab. This clonotype was sampled from an adult with an advanced solid tumor such as melanoma, head and neck, liver or kidney cancer. This chain uses TRBV29-1 with TRBJ2-1; TRBD2 agrees at 13 bases. The CDR3 sequence: CSARPGLAGLGEQFF. CDR3 in DNA: TGCAGCGCCCGCCCGGGACTAGCGGGATTAGGTGAGCAGTTCTTC.